Shown below are 28 T cell receptor beta chains from a single sample sequenced in a study of blood T cells in healthy people across ages. A sample-barcoded 5' primer and a J-beta primer mix were used in a second PCR of roughly 6 to 11 cycles. TCRdb used MiXCR to reprocess the 5' RACE reads, holding one entry per CDR3 protein. The table has approximately 1.5 million distinct CDR3 sequences, about 31% seen once; the top ten hold 11%. The sequenced sample was blood. Every receptor here comes from a woman aged 25-40 years in good health.

This clonotype occurred many times. The rearrangement uses TRBV29-1 and TRBJ1-1; a possible D gene is TRBD1 (5 bases). The V end lost 6 bases, the J end lost 1 base, and 9 bases lay between the germline ends. The CDR3 runs 12 residues. Germline CDR1 and CDR2: SQVTM and ANQGSEA. CDR3: CSVRDGNTEAFF. The CDR3, as DNA: TGCAGCGTGCGGGACGGGAACACTGAAGCTTTCTTT. Complete variable domain (other parts from reference TRBV29-1 and TRBJ1-1): SAVISQKPSRDICQRGTSLTIQCQVDSQVTMMFWYRQQPGQSLTLIATANQGSEATYESGFVIDKFPISRPNLTFSTLTVSNMSPEDSSIYLCSVRDGNTEAFFGQGTRLTVV.

The chain combines TRBV9 with TRBJ2-1; TRBD1 is a possible D gene (6 bases). Trimming took 4 bases from V and 8 from J, leaving 16 bases between them. CDR3 length: 14 residues. Germline CDR1 SGDLS, CDR2 YYNGEE. The CDR3 sequence: CASSPYQGMDEQFF. The CDR3 nucleotides are TGTGCCAGCAGCCCCTACCAGGGGATGGATGAGCAGTTCTTC.

This chain links TRBV30 with TRBJ1-4; D gene uncertain. Between the trimmed V and J ends, which lost 0 bases and 0 bases, there was a span of 11 bases. The CDR3 has 16 residues. Germline loops: CDR1 GTSNPN, CDR2 SVGIG (reference sequence). CDR3 protein: CAWSVGLKATNEKLFF. The CDR3 DNA follows: TGTGCCTGGAGTGTAGGTTTAAAAGCAACTAATGAAAAACTGTTTTTT.

The chain is built from TRBV20-1 and TRBJ2-1; D gene uncertain. The CDR3 contains 13 residues. From germline, CDR1 is DFQATT and CDR2 SNEGSKA (reference sequence). V dropped 1 base and J dropped 7 bases, with 11 bases sitting between them. The CDR3 loop is CSARVLEKNEQFF. Here the CDR3 DNA reads TGCAGTGCTAGAGTCCTGGAAAAAAATGAGCAGTTCTTC.

The chain employs TRBV15 and TRBJ2-3; no reliable D call. Per the germline V gene, CDR1 is LNHNV and CDR2 is YYDKDF (reference sequence). The CDR3 consists of 15 residues. V gave up 8 bases and J gave up 3 bases, with 18 bases separating them. The CDR3 bases are TGTGCCACCGGCCCTCAGGTATCTGGAACAGATACGCAGTATTTT. As protein: CATGPQVSGTDTQYF.

The CDR3, as DNA: TGCAGTGCCCGGACCTTGGGTGGTAGCGGAACTTCATCCTACAATGAGCAGTTCTTC. This gives the protein CSARTLGGSGTSSYNEQFF. The rearrangement joins TRBV20-1 to TRBJ2-1; D is perhaps TRBD2 (6 bases). The CDR3 has 19 residues. Germline V gene sequence: CDR1 DFQATT, CDR2 SNEGSKA (reference sequence). Between the trimmed V and J ends, which lost 6 bases and 1 base, there was a span of 28 bases.

V and J are TRBV4-1 and TRBJ1-1, with D possibly matching TRBD1 (5 bases). In germline, CDR1 is MGHRA, CDR2 YSYEKL. Trimming stripped 2 bases from V and 8 bases from J, with 15 bases between. The CDR3 contains 14 residues. CDR3 residues: CASSQMIVWGEAFF. CDR3 coding DNA: TGCGCCAGCAGCCAAATGATTGTCTGGGGGGAAGCTTTCTTT.

The chain is built from TRBV24-1 and TRBJ2-3; D call uncertain. The CDR3 is 14 residues long. Per germline, CDR1 KGHDR and CDR2 SFDVKD. Trimming took 6 bases from V and 1 from J, leaving 10 bases between them. The CDR3 DNA follows: TGTGCCACCAGTTCCATAGTGGGCACAGATACGCAGTATTTT. Residues: CATSSIVGTDTQYF.

This clonotype has a handful of counts. The V and J genes are TRBV20-1 and TRBJ1-2, with 7 bases that match TRBD1. The CDR3 has 16 residues. Trimming took 0 bases from V and 1 from J; bases not matched to a gene: 8. Per germline, CDR1 DFQATT and CDR2 SNEGSKA (reference sequence). This CDR3 reads CSARESQGPLNYGYTF. The CDR3 nucleotides are TGCAGTGCTAGAGAGTCACAGGGGCCCCTTAACTATGGCTACACCTTC.

V usage is TRBV7-2 and J usage is TRBJ1-2, with D unclear. V was cut by 3 bases and J by 8 bases, with 10 bases left in between. CDR1 and CDR2 (germline): SGHTA, FQGNSA. This CDR3 is 12 amino acids long. CDR3 sequence: CASSFELGGYTF. CDR3 coding DNA: TGTGCCAGCAGCTTTGAACTAGGGGGCTACACCTTC.

The chain has TRBV28 and TRBJ2-7; 14 nucleotides agree with TRBD2. Germline loops: CDR1 MDHEN, CDR2 SYDVKM. This CDR3 has 21 amino acids. J lost 0 bases, V lost 6 bases, and 19 bases had no gene match. The CDR3 DNA is TGTGCCAGCAGCTACAGGACCAATCCGGGACTAGCGGGAGATAGCTCCTACGAGCAGTACTTC. Translated: CASSYRTNPGLAGDSSYEQYF.

The V gene is TRBV9, the J gene TRBJ1-1; TRBD1 aligns across 12 bases. J gave up 6 bases and V 4 bases, and 7 bases lay outside the gene matches. The germline gives CDR1 SGDLS, CDR2 YYNGEE. The CDR3 consists of 15 residues. The DNA of the CDR3 is TGTGCCAGCAGCTACGGGACAGGGGGCGCCGCTGAAGCTTTCTTT. It yields the protein CASSYGTGGAAEAFF.

This clonotype was found a few times. The V gene is TRBV10-3, the J gene TRBJ2-6; D possibly matches TRBD1 or TRBD2 (6 bases each). V was trimmed by 6 bases and J by 0 bases, leaving 15 bases between them. This CDR3 comprises 17 residues. Per germline, CDR1 ENHRY and CDR2 SYGVKD. The CDR3 reads CAISREGGSSGANVLTF. The CDR3 nucleotides read TGTGCCATCAGCCGAGAGGGGGGCTCCTCTGGGGCCAACGTCCTGACTTTC.

The chain links TRBV9 to TRBJ2-1; no definite D call. The CDR3 spans 12 residues. The V end lost 8 bases, the J end lost 7 bases, and 13 bases lay between the germline ends. Germline V CDR1 and CDR2: SGDLS, YYNGEE. CDR3 coding DNA: TGTGCCAGTAGTATCGATAGGAATGAGCAGTTCTTC. Translation: CASSIDRNEQFF.

This chain joins TRBV20-1 and TRBJ1-4; D might be TRBD1 (5 bases). The CDR3 covers 15 residues. CDR1 is DFQATT and CDR2 is SNEGSKA in the germline V gene (reference sequence). Trimming shortened V by 1 base and J by 6 bases, and 15 bases separated the two germline ends. CDR3 coding DNA: TGCAGTGCTAGAGGTGGTGGGGGAGGGGATGAAAAACTGTTTTTT. It encodes CSARGGGGGDEKLFF.

V gene TRBV10-3 combines with J gene TRBJ1-4, with a weak D call TRBD1 (5 bases). V shed 10 bases and J shed 7 bases, with 16 bases lying between them. The CDR3 length is 13 residues. Per the germline V gene, CDR1 is ENHRY and CDR2 is SYGVKD. Here the CDR3 DNA reads TGTGCCACCAGAAGGGACTCGGGTGAAAAACTGTTTTTT. This translates into CATRRDSGEKLFF.

The chain uses TRBV27 and TRBJ2-1, with 12 bases fitting TRBD2. V shed 5 bases, J shed 4 bases, and the junction held 12 bases outside the gene matches. CDR3 size: 18 residues. The V gene's germline CDR1 is MNHEY and CDR2 SMNVEV (reference sequence). The CDR3, as DNA: TGTGCCAGCAGTCTCCGCCTGCTAGCGGGAGGGACGTACAATGAGCAGTTCTTC. Translation gives CASSLRLLAGGTYNEQFF.

This chain joins TRBV15 and TRBJ2-7; TRBD1 aligns across 9 bases. Unmatched junction bases numbered 4, after V lost 0 bases and J lost 1 base. From germline, CDR1 is LNHNV and CDR2 YYDKDF (reference sequence). The CDR3 length is 16 residues. CDR3 nucleotides: TGTGCCACCAGCAGAGATCTGGGACAGGGATCCTACGAGCAGTACTTC. Its translation: CATSRDLGQGSYEQYF.

The chain carries TRBV7-2 and TRBJ2-2, with D tentatively TRBD1 (5 bases). This CDR3 contains 14 residues. The germline V and J ends were trimmed by 5 bases and 7 bases, with 14 bases remaining between them. The germline V gene encodes CDR1 SGHTA and CDR2 FQGNSA. The CDR3 DNA reads TGTGCCAGCAGCCTCCCCATGGACAACGGGGAGCTGTTTTTT. Translated: CASSLPMDNGELFF.

This clonotype appeared a few times. The chain recombines TRBV3-1 with TRBJ2-1; maybe TRBD1 (6 bases). There are 14 residues in the CDR3. V gave up 4 bases and J gave up 8 bases, with 15 bases separating them. Germline V gene data show CDR1 as LGHDT and CDR2 as YNNKEL (reference sequence). The CDR3 here is CASSPRDIGDEQFF. The DNA of the CDR3 is TGTGCCAGCAGCCCGAGGGACATTGGGGATGAGCAGTTCTTC.

This chain links TRBV7-9 with TRBJ2-7; 9 bases agree with TRBD1. The J segment lost 3 bases and the V segment lost 1 base, leaving 4 bases of the junction unmatched. This CDR3 is 15 amino acids long. Germline CDR1 reads SEHNR; CDR2 reads FQNEAQ (reference sequence). The CDR3 DNA reads TGTGCCAGCAGCTTAGTGGGACAGGGTGTCTACGAGCAGTACTTC. Its protein is CASSLVGQGVYEQYF.

The chain has TRBV10-3 and TRBJ2-7; 8 bases line up with TRBD1. The CDR3 runs to 15 residues. Germline V gives CDR1 ENHRY, CDR2 SYGVKD. V shed 5 bases, J shed 3 bases, and the junction held 9 bases outside the gene matches. The CDR3 nucleotides read TGTGCCATCAGTCCCGACAGGGGAGTCGACTACGAGCAGTACTTC. This codes for CAISPDRGVDYEQYF.

This chain connects TRBV3-1 to TRBJ2-7; D is unclear. V lost 0 bases to trimming and J lost 3 bases, with 18 bases between them. The CDR3 spans 17 residues. Germline CDR1 reads LGHDT; CDR2 reads YNNKEL (reference sequence). This chain's CDR3 is CASSQDTLAWPIYEQYF. CDR3 bases: TGTGCCAGCAGCCAAGATACACTGGCATGGCCTATCTACGAGCAGTACTTC.

This chain uses TRBV10-3 with TRBJ2-1; TRBD2 might be the D (5 bases). CDR3 length: 15 amino acids. Germline assignment: CDR1 ENHRY and CDR2 SYGVKD. Trimming took off 6 bases at V and 5 bases at J, with 17 bases between the two ends. The CDR3 nucleotides are TGTGCCATCAGCCGCCCGGACCGGGGTGACAATGAGCAGTTCTTC. It codes for CAISRPDRGDNEQFF.

This clonotype has at least ten counts. The chain couples TRBV28 to TRBJ1-5; 8 bases match TRBD1. The CDR3 is made up of 16 amino acids. Germline trimming cut 7 bases from V and 4 bases from J; bases unmatched to any gene: 12. Germline-derived CDR1 and CDR2 are MDHEN and SYDVKM. The CDR3 protein is CASTTSGGAENQPQHF. CDR3 in DNA: TGTGCCAGCACCACGTCAGGGGGCGCGGAAAATCAGCCCCAGCATTTT.

Note on this clonotype: An end of the junction differs from the germline gene, which may be a read error. The chain is built from TRBV27 and TRBJ2-5; D is uncertain. CDR1 is MNHEY, CDR2 SMNVEV, per germline (reference sequence). The CDR3 runs to 13 residues. The CDR3 spells CASSPWRQGTQYF. CDR3 coding DNA: TGTGCCAGCTCACCGTGGCGGCAAGGGACCCAGTACTTC.

The rearrangement uses TRBV28 and TRBJ2-7, with 9 positions matching TRBD1. Germline V gene lookup returns CDR1 MDHEN and CDR2 SYDVKM. The CDR3 covers 16 residues. The V segment lost 8 bases and the J segment 0 bases; nucleotides outside the gene matches: 11. The CDR3 sequence: CASRKWGQGFSYEQYF. The DNA of the CDR3 is TGTGCCAGCCGAAAGTGGGGACAGGGTTTCTCCTACGAGCAGTACTTC.

This clonotype has a single count. A much larger clone sits a single nucleotide away, making a read error possible. The J gene is TRBJ2-4, the V gene TRBV28; TRBD1 matches 7 bases. There are 14 residues in the CDR3. Germline V gene data show CDR1 as MDHEN and CDR2 as SYDVKM. For the CDR3, the DNA is TGTGTCAGCAGTTCCCAGGGGGTGGGAGTCATTCAGTACTTC. Encoded protein: CVSSSQGVGVIQYF. Together with reference TRBV28 and TRBJ2-4, the CDR3 gives the full variable domain: DVKVTQSSRYLVKRTGEKVFLECVQDMDHENMFWYRQDPGLGLRLIYFSYDVKMKEKGDIPEGYSVSREKKERFSLILESASTNQTSMYLCVSSSQGVGVIQYFGAGTRLSVL.